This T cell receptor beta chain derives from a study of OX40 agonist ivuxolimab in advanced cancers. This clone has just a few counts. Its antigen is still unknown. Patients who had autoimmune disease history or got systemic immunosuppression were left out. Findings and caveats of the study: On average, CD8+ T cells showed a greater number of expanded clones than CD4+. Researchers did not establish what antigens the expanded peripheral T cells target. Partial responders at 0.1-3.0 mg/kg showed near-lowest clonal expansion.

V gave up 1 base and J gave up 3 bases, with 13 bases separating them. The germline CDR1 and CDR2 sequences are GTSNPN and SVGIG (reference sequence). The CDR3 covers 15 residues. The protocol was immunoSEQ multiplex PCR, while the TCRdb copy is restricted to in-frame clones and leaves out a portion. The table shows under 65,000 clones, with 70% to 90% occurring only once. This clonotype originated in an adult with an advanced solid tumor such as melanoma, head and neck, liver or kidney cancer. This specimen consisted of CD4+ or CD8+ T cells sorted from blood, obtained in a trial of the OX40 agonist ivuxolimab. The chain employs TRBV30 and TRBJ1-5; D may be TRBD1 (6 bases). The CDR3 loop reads CAWSGMGAFNQPQHF. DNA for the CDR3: TGTGCCTGGAGTGGAATGGGGGCTTTCAATCAGCCCCAGCATTTT.